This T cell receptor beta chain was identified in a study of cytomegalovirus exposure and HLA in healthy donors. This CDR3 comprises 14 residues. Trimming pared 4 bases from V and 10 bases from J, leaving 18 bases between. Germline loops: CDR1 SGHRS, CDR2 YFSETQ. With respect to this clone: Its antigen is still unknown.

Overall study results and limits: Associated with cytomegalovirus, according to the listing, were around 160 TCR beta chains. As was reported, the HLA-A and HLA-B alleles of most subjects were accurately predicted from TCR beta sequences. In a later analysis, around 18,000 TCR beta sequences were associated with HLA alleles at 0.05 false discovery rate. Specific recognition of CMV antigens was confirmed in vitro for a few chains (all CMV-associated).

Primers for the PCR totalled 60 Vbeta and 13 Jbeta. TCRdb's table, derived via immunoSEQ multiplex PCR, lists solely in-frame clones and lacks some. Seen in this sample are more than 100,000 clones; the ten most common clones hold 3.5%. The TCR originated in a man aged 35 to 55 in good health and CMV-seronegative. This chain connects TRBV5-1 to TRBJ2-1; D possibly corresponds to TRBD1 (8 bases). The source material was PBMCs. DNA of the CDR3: TGCGCCAGCAGCCGGGGGGACAGGCAATGGGAGCAGTTCTTC. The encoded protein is CASSRGDRQWEQFF.